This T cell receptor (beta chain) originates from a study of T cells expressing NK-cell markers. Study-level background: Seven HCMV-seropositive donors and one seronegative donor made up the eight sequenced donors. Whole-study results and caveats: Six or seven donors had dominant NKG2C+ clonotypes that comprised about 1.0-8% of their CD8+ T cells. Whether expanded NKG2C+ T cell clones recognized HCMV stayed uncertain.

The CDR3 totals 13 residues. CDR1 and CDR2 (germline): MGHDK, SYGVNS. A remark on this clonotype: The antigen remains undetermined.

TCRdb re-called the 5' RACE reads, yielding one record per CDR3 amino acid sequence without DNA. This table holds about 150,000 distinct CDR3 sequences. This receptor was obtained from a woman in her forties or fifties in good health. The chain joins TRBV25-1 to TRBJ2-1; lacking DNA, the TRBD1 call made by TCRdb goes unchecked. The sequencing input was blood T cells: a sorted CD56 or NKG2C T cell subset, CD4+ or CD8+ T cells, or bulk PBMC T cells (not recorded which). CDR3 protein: CASAPGLYNEQFF.